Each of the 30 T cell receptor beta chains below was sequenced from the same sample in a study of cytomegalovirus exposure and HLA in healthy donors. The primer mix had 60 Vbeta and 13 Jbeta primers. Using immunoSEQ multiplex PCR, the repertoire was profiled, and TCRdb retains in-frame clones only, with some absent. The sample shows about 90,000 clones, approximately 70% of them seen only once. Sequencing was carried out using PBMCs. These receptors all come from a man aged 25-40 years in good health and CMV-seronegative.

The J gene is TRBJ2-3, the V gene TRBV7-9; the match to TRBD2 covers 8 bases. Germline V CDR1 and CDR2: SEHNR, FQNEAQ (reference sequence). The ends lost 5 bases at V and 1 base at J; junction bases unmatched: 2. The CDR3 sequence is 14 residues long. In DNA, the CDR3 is TGTGCCAGCAGCCATAGCGGGGGCACAGATACGCAGTATTTT. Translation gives CASSHSGGTDTQYF.

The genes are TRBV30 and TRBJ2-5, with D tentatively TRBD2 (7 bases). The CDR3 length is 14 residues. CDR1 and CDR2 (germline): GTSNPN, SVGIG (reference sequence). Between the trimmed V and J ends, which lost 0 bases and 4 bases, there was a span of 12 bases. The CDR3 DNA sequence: TGTGCCTGGAGTGTACAAGGGGGGGCAGAGACCCAGTACTTC. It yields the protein CAWSVQGGAETQYF.

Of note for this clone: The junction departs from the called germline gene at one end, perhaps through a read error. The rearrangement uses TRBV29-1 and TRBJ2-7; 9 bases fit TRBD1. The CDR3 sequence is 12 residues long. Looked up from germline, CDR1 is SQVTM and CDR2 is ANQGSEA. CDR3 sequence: CSVEGQGSEQYF. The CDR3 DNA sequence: TGCAGCGTGGAAGGACAGGGGAGCGAGCAGTACTTC.

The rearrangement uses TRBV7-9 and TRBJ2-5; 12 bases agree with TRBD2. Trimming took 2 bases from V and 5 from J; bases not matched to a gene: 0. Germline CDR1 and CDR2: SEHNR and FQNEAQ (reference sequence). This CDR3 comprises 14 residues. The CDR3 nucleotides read TGTGCCAGCAGCTTAACTAGCGGGAGGGAGACCCAGTACTTC. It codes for CASSLTSGRETQYF.

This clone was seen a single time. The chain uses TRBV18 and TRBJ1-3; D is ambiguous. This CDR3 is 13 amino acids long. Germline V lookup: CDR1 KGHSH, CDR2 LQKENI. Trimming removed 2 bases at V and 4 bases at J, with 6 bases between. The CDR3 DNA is TGTGCCAGCTCACCAACTAGGGGAAACACCATATATTTT. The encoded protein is CASSPTRGNTIYF.

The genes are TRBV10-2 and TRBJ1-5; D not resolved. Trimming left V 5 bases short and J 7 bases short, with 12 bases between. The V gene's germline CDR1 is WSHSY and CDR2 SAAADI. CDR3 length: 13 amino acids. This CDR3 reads CASSQSPGQPQHF. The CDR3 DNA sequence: TGCGCCAGCAGTCAAAGCCCGGGACAGCCCCAGCATTTT.

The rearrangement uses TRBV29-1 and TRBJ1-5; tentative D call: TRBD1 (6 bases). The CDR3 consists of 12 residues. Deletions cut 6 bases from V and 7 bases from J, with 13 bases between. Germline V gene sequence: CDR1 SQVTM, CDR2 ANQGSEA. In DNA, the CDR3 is TGCAGCGTGGCCACAGGGACGCAGCCCCAGCATTTT. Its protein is CSVATGTQPQHF.

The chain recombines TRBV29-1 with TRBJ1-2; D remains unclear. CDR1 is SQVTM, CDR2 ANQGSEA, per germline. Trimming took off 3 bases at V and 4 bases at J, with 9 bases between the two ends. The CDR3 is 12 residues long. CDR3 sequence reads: CSVDKTLYGYTF. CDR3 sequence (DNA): TGCAGCGTTGATAAGACACTCTATGGCTACACCTTC.

The CDR3 nucleotides read TGTGCCAGCAGGACGACAGGGGCCACCGGGGAGCTGTTTTTT. This sequence encodes CASRTTGATGELFF. V usage is TRBV27 and J usage is TRBJ2-2, with 8 bases identical to TRBD1. CDR1 MNHEY and CDR2 SMNVEV come from the germline V gene (reference sequence). Trimming took 6 bases from V and 4 from J; bases not matched to a gene: 4. This CDR3 comprises 14 residues.

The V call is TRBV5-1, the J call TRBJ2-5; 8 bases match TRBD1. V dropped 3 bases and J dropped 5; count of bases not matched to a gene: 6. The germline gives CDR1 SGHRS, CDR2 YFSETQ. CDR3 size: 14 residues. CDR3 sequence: CASSSGQGGETQYF. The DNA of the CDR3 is TGCGCCAGCAGCTCCGGACAGGGCGGGGAGACCCAGTACTTC.

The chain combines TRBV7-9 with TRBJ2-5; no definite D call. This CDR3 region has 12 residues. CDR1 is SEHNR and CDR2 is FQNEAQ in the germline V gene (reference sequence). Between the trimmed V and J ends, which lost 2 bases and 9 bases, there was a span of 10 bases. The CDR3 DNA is TGTGCCAGCAGCTTACCGCATCAGGCCCAGTACTTC. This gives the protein CASSLPHQAQYF.

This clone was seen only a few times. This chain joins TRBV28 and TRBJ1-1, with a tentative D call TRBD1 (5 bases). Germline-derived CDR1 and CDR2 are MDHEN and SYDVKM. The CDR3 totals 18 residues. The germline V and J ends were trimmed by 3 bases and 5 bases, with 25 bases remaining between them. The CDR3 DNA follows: TGTGCCAGCAGTTTCGGTTGGAGTAGGGGCCCCTTGGGGACTGAAGCTTTCTTT. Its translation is CASSFGWSRGPLGTEAFF.

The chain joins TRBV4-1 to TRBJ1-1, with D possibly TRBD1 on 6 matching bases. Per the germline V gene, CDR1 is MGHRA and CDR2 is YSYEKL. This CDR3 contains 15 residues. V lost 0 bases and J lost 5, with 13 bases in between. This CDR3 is CASSQDKPGDTEAFF. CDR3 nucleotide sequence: TGCGCCAGCAGCCAAGATAAGCCAGGGGATACTGAAGCTTTCTTT.

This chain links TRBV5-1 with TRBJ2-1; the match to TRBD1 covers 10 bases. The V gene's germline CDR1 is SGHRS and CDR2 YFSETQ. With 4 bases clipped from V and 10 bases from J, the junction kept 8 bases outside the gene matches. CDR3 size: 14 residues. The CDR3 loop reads CASSPGQGTEEQFF. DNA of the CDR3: TGCGCCAGCAGCCCGGGACAGGGGACGGAAGAGCAGTTCTTC.

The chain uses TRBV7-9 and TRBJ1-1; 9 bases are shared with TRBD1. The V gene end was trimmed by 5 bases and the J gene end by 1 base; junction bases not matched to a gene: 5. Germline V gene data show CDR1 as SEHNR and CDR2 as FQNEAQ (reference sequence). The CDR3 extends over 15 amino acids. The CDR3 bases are TGTGCCAGCAGCCTACAGGGGGCGCAGAACACTGAAGCTTTCTTT. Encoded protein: CASSLQGAQNTEAFF.

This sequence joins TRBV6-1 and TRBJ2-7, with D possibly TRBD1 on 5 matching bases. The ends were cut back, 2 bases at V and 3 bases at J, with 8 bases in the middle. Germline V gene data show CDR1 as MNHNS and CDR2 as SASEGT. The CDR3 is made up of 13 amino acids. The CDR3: CASSEPGIYEQYF. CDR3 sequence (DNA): TGTGCCAGCAGTGAACCAGGGATCTACGAGCAGTACTTC.

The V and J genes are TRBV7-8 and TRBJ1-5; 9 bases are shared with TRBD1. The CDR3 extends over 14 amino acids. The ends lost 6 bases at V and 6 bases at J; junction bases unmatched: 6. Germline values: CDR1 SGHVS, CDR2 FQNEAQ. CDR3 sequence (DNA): TGTGCCAGCAGATCCGGGACAGGGTCTCAGCCCCAGCATTTT. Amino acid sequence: CASRSGTGSQPQHF.

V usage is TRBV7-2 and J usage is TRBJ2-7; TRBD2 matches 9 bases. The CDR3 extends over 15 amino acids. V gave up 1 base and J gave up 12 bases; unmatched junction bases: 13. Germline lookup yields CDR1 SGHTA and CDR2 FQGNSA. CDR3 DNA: TGTGCCAGCAGCTTAGATTCTAGCGGGGCCGGACGGAGGTACTTC. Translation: CASSLDSSGAGRRYF.

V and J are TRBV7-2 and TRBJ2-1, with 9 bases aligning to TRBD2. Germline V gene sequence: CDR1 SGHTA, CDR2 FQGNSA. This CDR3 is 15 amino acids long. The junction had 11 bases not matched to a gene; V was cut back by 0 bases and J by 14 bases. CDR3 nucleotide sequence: TGTGCCAGCAGCTTAGCGATGGGTAGCGGGGGAGTAGAGTTCTTC. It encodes CASSLAMGSGGVEFF.

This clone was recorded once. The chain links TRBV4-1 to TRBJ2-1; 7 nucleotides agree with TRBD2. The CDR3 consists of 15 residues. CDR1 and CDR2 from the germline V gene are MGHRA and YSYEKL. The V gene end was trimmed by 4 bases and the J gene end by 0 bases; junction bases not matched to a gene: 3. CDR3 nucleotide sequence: TGCGCCAGCAGCCTGCGCGGGAGCTCCTACAATGAGCAGTTCTTC. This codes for CASSLRGSSYNEQFF.

Written as DNA, the CDR3 is TGTGCCAGCAGTTTTACCGGGACACCCACCGGGGAGCTGTTTTTT. Protein sequence: CASSFTGTPTGELFF. The chain uses TRBV28 and TRBJ2-2; a weak D match, TRBD1 (6 bases). Germline V CDR1 and CDR2: MDHEN, SYDVKM. V lost 3 bases to trimming and J lost 4 bases, with 12 bases between them. The CDR3 length is 15 residues. Full variable domain (missing parts from reference TRBV28 and TRBJ2-2): DVKVTQSSRYLVKRTGEKVFLECVQDMDHENMFWYRQDPGLGLRLIYFSYDVKMKEKGDIPEGYSVSREKKERFSLILESASTNQTSMYLCASSFTGTPTGELFFGEGSRLTVL.

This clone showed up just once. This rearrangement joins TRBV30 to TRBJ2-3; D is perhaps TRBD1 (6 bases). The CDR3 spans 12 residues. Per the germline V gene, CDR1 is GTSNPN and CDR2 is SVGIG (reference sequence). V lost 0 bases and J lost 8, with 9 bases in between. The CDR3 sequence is CAWSVQGATQYF. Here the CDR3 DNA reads TGTGCCTGGAGTGTACAGGGAGCTACGCAGTATTTT.

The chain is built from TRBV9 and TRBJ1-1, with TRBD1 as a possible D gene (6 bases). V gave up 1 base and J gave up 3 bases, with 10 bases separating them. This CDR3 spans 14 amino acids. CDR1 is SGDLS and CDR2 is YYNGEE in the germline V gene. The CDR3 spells CASSVQGLDTEAFF. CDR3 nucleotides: TGTGCCAGCAGCGTACAGGGGCTGGACACTGAAGCTTTCTTT. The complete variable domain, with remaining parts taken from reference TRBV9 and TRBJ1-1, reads DSGVTQTPKHLITATGQRVTLRCSPRSGDLSVYWYQQSLDQGLQFLIQYYNGEERAKGNILERFSAQQFPDLHSELNLSSLELGDSALYFCASSVQGLDTEAFFGQGTRLTVV.

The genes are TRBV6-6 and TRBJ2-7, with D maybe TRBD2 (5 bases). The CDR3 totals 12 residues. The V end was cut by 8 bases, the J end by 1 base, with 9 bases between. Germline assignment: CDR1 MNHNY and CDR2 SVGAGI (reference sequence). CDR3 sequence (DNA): TGTGCCAGCGGAGGCCAGTCCTACGAGCAGTACTTC. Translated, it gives CASGGQSYEQYF.

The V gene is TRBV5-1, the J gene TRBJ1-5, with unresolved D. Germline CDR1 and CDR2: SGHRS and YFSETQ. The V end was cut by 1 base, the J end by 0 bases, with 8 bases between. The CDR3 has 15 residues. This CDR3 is CASSLLGDSNQPQHF. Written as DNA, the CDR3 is TGCGCCAGCAGCTTGTTAGGAGATAGCAATCAGCCCCAGCATTTT.

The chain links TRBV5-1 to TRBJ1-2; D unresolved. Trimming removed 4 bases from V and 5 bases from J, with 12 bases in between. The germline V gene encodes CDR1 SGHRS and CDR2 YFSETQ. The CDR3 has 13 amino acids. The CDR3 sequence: CASSTGSLYGYTF. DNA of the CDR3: TGCGCCAGCAGCACCGGGTCCCTTTATGGCTACACCTTC.

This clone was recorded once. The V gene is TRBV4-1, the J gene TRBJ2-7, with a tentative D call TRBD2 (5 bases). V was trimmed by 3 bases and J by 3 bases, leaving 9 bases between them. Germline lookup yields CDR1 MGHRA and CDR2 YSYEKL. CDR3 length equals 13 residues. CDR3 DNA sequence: TGCGCCAGCAGCCAGGAGACTAACTACGAGCAGTACTTC. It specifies CASSQETNYEQYF.

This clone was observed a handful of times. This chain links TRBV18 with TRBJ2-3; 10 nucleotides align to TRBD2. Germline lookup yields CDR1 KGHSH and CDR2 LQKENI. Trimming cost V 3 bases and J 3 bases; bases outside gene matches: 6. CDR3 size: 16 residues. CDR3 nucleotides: TGTGCCAGCTCACCGCCGGGACTAGCGCCGACAGATACGCAGTATTTT. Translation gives CASSPPGLAPTDTQYF.

CDR3 region: CASSPSSGRAAEQFF. The CDR3, as DNA: TGTGCCAGCAGCCCGAGTAGCGGGAGGGCCGCTGAGCAGTTCTTC. J is TRBJ2-1 and V is TRBV7-2, with TRBD2 matching over 11 bases. Trimming cost V 5 bases and J 9 bases; bases outside gene matches: 9. The CDR3 totals 15 residues. Germline CDR1 SGHTA, CDR2 FQGNSA.

The CDR3 spells CARIDRTYEQYF. The CDR3 region has the DNA TGTGCCAGAATTGACAGAACCTACGAGCAGTACTTC. The chain links TRBV5-3 to TRBJ2-7, with D perhaps TRBD1 (5 bases). TRBV5-3 is assigned to the ORF class and has an uncertain function. CDR3 length: 12 residues. V lost 6 bases, J lost 2 bases, and 9 bases lay in between.